A selection of T cell receptor beta chains follows, all from one sample in a study of T cells in Graves' hyperthyroidism and ophthalmopathy. In TCRdb, the multiplex PCR reads were re-called with MiXCR into one record per CDR3 protein. Of under 450,000 distinct CDR3 sequences listed, 15% to 19% were seen once; the top ten hold over 7.5%. Sequenced input: blood. Receptors originate from a woman aged 18-35 years with Graves' hyperthyroidism. CDR3s include the opening cysteine and the closing phenylalanine or tryptophan. A D gene is named only where the DNA matches it firmly. Not all rows give a size; the values are once, few, many and, for expanded clones, a class.

J gene | V gene | D gene | clone size | CDR3 DNA | CDR3 protein
TRBJ2-3 | TRBV6-1 | . | . | TGTGCCAGCAGTGAAGGGCGGGATTCGGATACGCAGTATTTT | CASSEGRDSDTQYF
TRBJ2-3 | TRBV6-1 | TRBD2 | many | TGTGCCATCCGGGAGGCGGGCACAGATACGCAGTATTTT | CAIREAGTDTQYF
TRBJ2-7 | TRBV5-1 | TRBD1 | few | TGCGCCAGCAGATCGGGACAGGGGCTATACGAGCAGTACTTC | CASRSGQGLYEQYF
TRBJ2-7 | TRBV29-1 | . | few | TGCAGCGCCCTCGGAGCGGGACAGGTAACCTACGAGCAGTACTTC | CSALGAGQVTYEQYF
TRBJ2-2 | TRBV12-3/TRBV12-4 | TRBD2 | many | TGTGCCAGCACCCGGACTAGCGGGAGGGGGGAGAACACCGGGGAGCTGTTTTTT | CASTRTSGRGENTGELFF
TRBJ2-5 | TRBV4-1 | TRBD2 | many | TGCGCCAGCAGCCAAGTTCCCGCTAGCGGGAGGTACCAAGAGACCCAGTACTTC | CASSQVPASGRYQETQYF
TRBJ2-7 | TRBV11-3 | TRBD2 | few | TGTGCCAGCTCCCCCCTGACTAGCCCAACCTACGAGCAGTACTTC | CASSPLTSPTYEQYF
TRBJ2-2 | TRBV5-1 | . | few | TGCGCCAGCAGCTTGGGGAGATCCCCCGGGGAGCTGTTTTTT | CASSLGRSPGELFF
TRBJ1-2 | TRBV30 | . | many | TGTGCCTGGCTCGGAGGGAACTATGGCTACACCTTC | CAWLGGNYGYTF
TRBJ2-3 | TRBV12-3/TRBV12-4 | . | many | TGTGCCAGCAGTTTCCGGGCAGGGACGGTAGTGGATACGCAGTATTTT | CASSFRAGTVVDTQYF
TRBJ2-5 | TRBV6-1 | TRBD1 | many | TGTGCCAGTTCCGAGGACAGGGGGCTTTTGGAGACCCAGTACTTC | CASSEDRGLLETQYF
TRBJ1-1 | TRBV3-1 | . | many | TGTGCCAGCAGCCATGCTAACACTGAAGCTTTCTTT | CASSHANTEAFF
TRBJ2-7 | TRBV12-3/TRBV12-4 | . | many | TGTGCCAGCAGGTCCCAGCGCAGTTCCCGGGAGCAGTACTTC | CASRSQRSSREQYF
TRBJ2-1 | TRBV3-1 | . | many | TGTGCCAGCAGCCAAGATAGAAGAACCTACAATGAGCAGTTCTTC | CASSQDRRTYNEQFF
TRBJ2-3 | TRBV10-3 | . | many | TGTGCCATCAGTGCCGAGGGGTCGCCTGGCACAGATACGCAGTATTTT | CAISAEGSPGTDTQYF
TRBJ2-4 | TRBV28 | . | once | TGTGCCAGCAGCTTCGTGCGGGGAGCCAAAAACATTCAGTACTTC | CASSFVRGAKNIQYF
TRBJ1-2 | TRBV12-5 | . | few | TGTGCTAGTGGTTTGGTAAATACCTTC | CASGLVNTF
TRBJ1-1 | TRBV12-3/TRBV12-4 | . | many | TGTGCCAGCTCTAGAGTCCCCGGAGGAGCTTTCTTT | CASSRVPGGAFF
TRBJ2-6 | TRBV19 | TRBD1 | . | TGTGCCAGTAGTAACCGGGCCTTCGGGACAGGGGGAACTGGGGCCAACGTCCTGACTTTC | CASSNRAFGTGGTGANVLTF
TRBJ2-6 | TRBV14 | . | few | TGTGCCAGCAGCCAACCCGAGGGCTCTGGGGCCAACGTCCTGACTTTC | CASSQPEGSGANVLTF
TRBJ1-2 | TRBV19 | TRBD1 | . | TGTGCCAGTAGTATGAGGACAGGGAAGTTTAACTATGGCTACACCTTC | CASSMRTGKFNYGYTF
TRBJ2-5 | TRBV6-5 | TRBD2 | many | TGTGCCAGCAGTTACTCTGGGCTAGCGGGGGGGGAGACCCAGTACTTC | CASSYSGLAGGETQYF
TRBJ2-3 | TRBV5-1 | . | many | TGCGCCAGCAGCTTGCTCGGGCTAAGCACAGATACGCAGTATTTT | CASSLLGLSTDTQYF
TRBJ1-5 | TRBV10-3 | TRBD1 | many | TGTGCCATCCCTGAGGGGGACAGCTTTACTTTTAGGGGCAATCAGCCCCAGCATTTT | CAIPEGDSFTFRGNQPQHF
TRBJ1-5 | TRBV5-1 | . | many | TGCGCCAGCAGCTTTGGCGGAGGGCAGCCCCAGCATTTT | CASSFGGGQPQHF
TRBJ2-7 | TRBV6-5 | . | . | TGTGCCAGCAGTTACTCACGACAGTCCAGCAGGTACTTC | CASSYSRQSSRYF
TRBJ2-7 | TRBV11-2 | TRBD1 | many | TGTGCCAGCAGCGATACTGGGACAGCACGCGACGAGCAGTACTTC | CASSDTGTARDEQYF
TRBJ2-3 | TRBV27 | TRBD2 | many | TGTGCCAGCAGTCCCCAAATACCGGGACTACGCACAGATACGCAGTATTTT | CASSPQIPGLRTDTQYF
TRBJ2-1 | TRBV28 | TRBD2 | . | TGTGCCAGCACTCCAAGACTAGCGGGAGTGAGGGAGCAGTTCTTC | CASTPRLAGVREQFF
TRBJ1-5 | TRBV6-1 | . | . | TGTGCCAGCAGGGAGGACGGTCCCGATCAGCCCCAGCATTTT | CASREDGPDQPQHF
TRBJ2-7 | TRBV30 | TRBD2 | many | TGTGCCTGGAGTGTACAGGGCGGGAGGGCCAACGAGCAGTACTTC | CAWSVQGGRANEQYF
TRBJ1-5 | TRBV9 | TRBD1 | . | TGTGCCAGCAGCGCCGGACAGGGTACTCAGCCCCAGCATTTT | CASSAGQGTQPQHF
TRBJ1-2 | TRBV3-1 | TRBD1 | many | TGTGCCAGCAGCCCAGGGGGGCGTGGCTACACCTTC | CASSPGGRGYTF
TRBJ2-3 | TRBV20-1 | TRBD2 | few | TGCAGTGCGGCGGGACTAGCGGGAGGCGAAGATACGCAGTATTTT | CSAAGLAGGEDTQYF
TRBJ1-3 | TRBV2 | TRBD1 | many | TGTGCCAGCAGACCGGACAGGGGGTCCCCTGGAAACACCATATATTTT | CASRPDRGSPGNTIYF
TRBJ2-1 | TRBV20-1 | . | few | TGCAGTGCTAGAGATAGGGACTTGGGACCTTACAATGAGCAGTTCTTC | CSARDRDLGPYNEQFF
TRBJ2-7 | TRBV3-1 | TRBD1 | once | TGTGCCAGCAGCCAAGCGGGACAGGGCTCCTACGAGCAGTACTTC | CASSQAGQGSYEQYF
TRBJ2-2 | TRBV20-1 | . | many | TGCAGTGCTAGAGGGGAAACCACCGGGGAGCTGTTTTTT | CSARGETTGELFF
TRBJ2-2 | TRBV6-5 | . | many | TGTGCCAGCAGTTACCGGAGCAGGGCTTGGGTCGGGGAGCTGTTTTTT | CASSYRSRAWVGELFF
TRBJ2-1 | TRBV5-1 | . | many | TGCGCCAGCAGCTTGAAGGGAGCGGACCGCAATGAGCAGTTCTTC | CASSLKGADRNEQFF
TRBJ1-6 | TRBV20-1 | . | . | TGCAGTGCTAGCACGGTGAACTATAATTCACCCCTCCACTTT | CSASTVNYNSPLHF
TRBJ2-7 | TRBV5-5 | . | . | TGTGCCAGCAGGCCCTTTGGGGGACTCGAGCAGTACTTC | CASRPFGGLEQYF
TRBJ1-5 | TRBV5-1 | . | many | TGCGCCAGCAGCTTGTTGGGGGGGGATGGGCAGCCCCAGCATTTT | CASSLLGGDGQPQHF
TRBJ2-5 | TRBV11-2 | . | many | TGTGCCAGCACCGAATACCTCCGGGGGTGGACGTTCCAGGAGACCCAGTACTTC | CASTEYLRGWTFQETQYF
TRBJ2-7 | TRBV7-6 | TRBD1 | many | TGTGCCAGCAGCTTAGCTACAGGGGGGAGCTCCTACGAGCAGTACTTC | CASSLATGGSSYEQYF
TRBJ1-2 | TRBV6-1 | . | many | TGTGCCAGCAGGGACCAGGGGACCTATGGCTACACCTTC | CASRDQGTYGYTF
TRBJ1-4 | TRBV7-8 | TRBD1 | few | TGTGCCAGCAGCTTATCAGGGGGCACTAATGAAAAACTGTTTTTT | CASSLSGGTNEKLFF
TRBJ2-2 | TRBV12-3/TRBV12-4 | . | many | TGTGCCAGCAGTTTGTTGGGGACGAACACCGGGGAGCTGTTTTTT | CASSLLGTNTGELFF
TRBJ2-3 | TRBV7-9 | TRBD2 | many | TGTGCCAGCAGCCATCCAGCGGGAGGACGCACAGATACGCAGTATTTT | CASSHPAGGRTDTQYF
TRBJ1-2 | TRBV11-2 | TRBD1 | many | TGTGCCAGCAGCTTGCGGACAGGGGCAAACTATGGCTACACCTTC | CASSLRTGANYGYTF